One and the same sample provided the 29 T cell receptor beta chains below, sequenced in a study of blood T cells in healthy people across ages. A second PCR, run for about 6 to 12 cycles, used a sample-barcoded 5' primer plus a J-beta primer mix. Each CDR3 protein is one row after TCRdb ran MiXCR on the 5' RACE reads. The data hold fewer than 2,000,000 distinct CDR3 sequences, with about two fifths observed a single time. The specimen sequenced was blood. These receptors were taken from a human donor in good health.

The V gene is TRBV6-5, the J gene TRBJ1-1, with D tentatively TRBD1 (6 bases). V was clipped by 2 bases and J by 6 bases, with 16 bases between them. The germline V gene has CDR1 MNHEY and CDR2 SVGAGI. The CDR3 consists of 15 residues. CDR3 bases: TGTGCCAGCAGTTACGAGACAGGCCTAGGGGCTGAAGCTTTCTTT. Its translation is CASSYETGLGAEAFF.

The V gene is TRBV3-1, the J gene TRBJ2-7; 12 bases match TRBD1. This CDR3 has 15 residues. Per the germline V gene, CDR1 is LGHDT and CDR2 is YNNKEL (reference sequence). V was pared by 4 bases and J by 5 bases, with 6 bases of the junction left unmatched. CDR3: CASSPLGQGAHEQYF. For the CDR3, the DNA is TGTGCCAGCAGCCCCTTGGGACAGGGGGCCCACGAGCAGTACTTC.

This sequence joins TRBV5-1 and TRBJ2-5; 7 nucleotides align to TRBD1. V gave up 0 bases and J gave up 3 bases; unmatched junction bases: 11. Germline CDR1 and CDR2: SGHRS and YFSETQ. This CDR3 contains 17 residues. The CDR3 DNA sequence: TGCGCCAGCAGCTTGGAAGGGCGGGCAGGGGGTGAAGAGACCCAGTACTTC. This encodes CASSLEGRAGGEETQYF.

Turning to this clonotype: The junction differs from germline at one of its ends, possibly a read error. V gene TRBV6-5 combines with J gene TRBJ1-2; D possibly corresponds to TRBD1 (6 bases). The germline gives CDR1 MNHEY, CDR2 SVGAGI. CDR3 size: 15 residues. Here the CDR3 DNA reads TGTGCCAACAGTCTCATGGGACAAACTAACTATGGCTACACCTTC. It yields the protein CANSLMGQTNYGYTF.

There are a few counts of this clonotype. CDR3 nucleotide sequence: TGTGCCAGCAGCCAATTCCTTCGTCGACTAGCGGGGGGACCAAGCACAGATACGCAGTATTTT. Its translation: CASSQFLRRLAGGPSTDTQYF. This chain connects TRBV4-2 to TRBJ2-3; 13 bases are shared with TRBD2. The V gene end was trimmed by 2 bases and the J gene end by 0 bases; junction bases not matched to a gene: 14. The CDR3 runs to 21 residues. Germline CDR1 LGHNA, CDR2 YNFKEQ.

This clonotype was picked up many times. CDR3 DNA: TGTGCCAGCAGGCAGGGGGTAGATGGCTACACCTTC. Protein: CASRQGVDGYTF. V is TRBV12-3 or TRBV12-4 and J is TRBJ1-2, with 7 bases lining up with TRBD1. The J segment lost 6 bases and the V segment lost 6 bases, leaving 4 bases of the junction unmatched. This CDR3 region has 12 residues.

This chain joins TRBV7-2 and TRBJ1-1; D call uncertain. Trimming stripped 5 bases from V and 5 bases from J, with 18 bases between. Germline assignment: CDR1 SGHTA and CDR2 FQGNSA. The CDR3 runs to 15 residues. CDR3 residues: CASSPRRDSRTEAFF. As DNA, the CDR3 is TGTGCCAGCAGCCCCCGCCGGGATAGTAGGACTGAAGCTTTCTTT.

Details on this clonotype: Sequence at one end of the junction differs from germline and may be a read error. The V and J genes are TRBV5-1 and TRBJ1-2; D unclear. CDR1 and CDR2 (germline): SGHRS, YFSETQ. The CDR3 runs to 15 residues. Written as DNA, the CDR3 is TGCGCCAGTAGCTTGGTTCAAACTAGGACTGGGGGCTACACCTTC. Translating it yields CASSLVQTRTGGYTF.

Only one count was recorded for this clonotype. V usage is TRBV20-1 and J usage is TRBJ1-5; TRBD1 aligns across 9 bases. Germline lookup yields CDR1 DFQATT and CDR2 SNEGSKA (reference sequence). The CDR3 totals 13 residues. V trimming: 6 bases; J trimming: 5 bases; junction bases outside the gene matches: 5. The CDR3 is CSAKRTGDQPQHF. The CDR3 DNA follows: TGCAGTGCAAAAAGGACAGGGGATCAGCCCCAGCATTTT.

This clonotype was detected a few times. This sequence joins TRBV28 and TRBJ2-5, with 8 bases matching TRBD1. V lost 4 bases, J lost 3 bases, and 7 bases stayed unmatched. The CDR3 has 15 residues. Germline CDR1 reads MDHEN; CDR2 reads SYDVKM. CDR3 bases: TGTGCCAGCAGTTCTCGGACAGGGCTTGAAGAGACCCAGTACTTC. As protein: CASSSRTGLEETQYF.

The rearrangement joins TRBV20-1 to TRBJ2-5; D remains ambiguous. The CDR3 totals 14 residues. CDR1 and CDR2 from the germline V gene are DFQATT and SNEGSKA (reference sequence). Trimming left V 6 bases short and J 3 bases short, with 17 bases between. CDR3 sequence (DNA): TGCAGTGCACCTAAAGTCGCGGCCGAAGAGACCCAGTACTTC. Amino acids: CSAPKVAAEETQYF.

The chain couples TRBV6-1 to TRBJ2-1; 10 bases fit TRBD2. The CDR3 covers 16 residues. Germline V lookup: CDR1 MNHNS, CDR2 SASEGT. V shed 6 bases and J 1 base; nucleotides not matched to a gene: 6. The chain's CDR3 is CASRIAGGRSYNEQFF. The CDR3 DNA reads as TGTGCCAGCAGGATAGCGGGGGGCCGTTCCTACAATGAGCAGTTCTTC.

This clonotype has at least ten counts. The rearrangement links TRBV29-1 to TRBJ2-7; TRBD1 matches at 11 bases. The CDR3 has 13 amino acids. The trim removed 5 bases at V and 4 bases at J, leaving 4 bases unmatched. CDR1 and CDR2 from the germline V gene are SQVTM and ANQGSEA. CDR3 bases: TGCAGCGTTAGGACAGGGGGCTCTTACGAGCAGTACTTC. It codes for CSVRTGGSYEQYF.

This clonotype was seen ten or more times. Germline and junction disagree at one end, which may indicate a read error. The chain couples TRBV5-1 to TRBJ2-6, with TRBD2 matching 8 bases. The CDR3 is 14 amino acids. Germline V lookup: CDR1 SGHRS, CDR2 YFSETQ. CDR3 in DNA: TGTGCCAGCAGCGGGGGCTCTGGGGCCAACGTCCTGACTTTC. Translation: CASSGGSGANVLTF.

This clonotype was detected a few times. This chain joins TRBV29-1 and TRBJ1-2; TRBD1 is a possible D gene (6 bases). There are 14 residues in the CDR3. V was trimmed by 6 bases and J by 0 bases, leaving 14 bases between them. Germline CDR1 and CDR2: SQVTM and ANQGSEA. The CDR3 DNA follows: TGCAGCGTCGGCCCCCGACAGGCTAACTATGGCTACACCTTC. It is translated as CSVGPRQANYGYTF.

This clonotype was seen a few times. The chain recombines TRBV20-1 with TRBJ1-5; the match to TRBD1 covers 8 bases. J gave up 0 bases and V 6 bases, and 4 bases lay outside the gene matches. There are 14 residues in the CDR3. CDR1 and CDR2 (germline): DFQATT, SNEGSKA (reference sequence). In DNA form, the CDR3 reads TGCAGTGCCGGGACAGGCTATAGCAATCAGCCCCAGCATTTT. Encoded protein: CSAGTGYSNQPQHF.

The chain recombines TRBV4-1 with TRBJ2-1, with a weak D call TRBD2 (6 bases). The CDR3 is 17 residues long. V gave up 1 base and J gave up 0 bases, with 13 bases separating them. Germline-derived CDR1 and CDR2 are MGHRA and YSYEKL. CDR3 nucleotides: TGCGCCAGCAGCCAAGGTCCCCGGGGGAGCTCCTACAATGAGCAGTTCTTC. Its translation: CASSQGPRGSSYNEQFF.

The J gene is TRBJ2-1, the V gene TRBV20-1; 9 bases match TRBD2. The CDR3 extends over 14 amino acids. V gave up 2 bases and J gave up 10 bases; unmatched junction bases: 9. The germline CDR1 and CDR2 sequences are DFQATT and SNEGSKA (reference sequence). Here the CDR3 reads CSARLAGAPREQFF. Here the CDR3 DNA reads TGCAGTGCTAGATTAGCGGGGGCGCCTAGGGAGCAGTTCTTC.

A word on this clonotype: Germline and junction disagree at one end, which may indicate a read error. The chain recombines TRBV6-2 or TRBV6-3 with TRBJ1-2; possible D gene TRBD1, 6 bases. The CDR3 length is 13 residues. The germline V gene encodes CDR1 MNHEY and CDR2 SVGEGT. The CDR3 region has the DNA TGTGTCAGCAGTTACAGGGACAACTATGGCTACACCTTC. Translated, it gives CVSSYRDNYGYTF.

On this clonotype itself: One end of the junction is discordant with germline, which a read error may explain. The chain joins TRBV20-1 to TRBJ2-1; D call uncertain. CDR3 length equals 11 residues. Germline CDR1 is DFQATT and CDR2 is SNEGSKA (reference sequence). The CDR3 bases are TGCAGGGCTGGATCCTACAATGAGCGGTTCTTC. Amino acid sequence: CRAGSYNERFF.

In its sample, this clonotype was seen a few times. The CDR3 loop is CASSPVEDYYGYTF. CDR3 DNA sequence: TGTGCCAGCAGCCCCGTCGAGGATTACTATGGCTACACCTTC. This chain joins TRBV7-9 and TRBJ1-2; no definite D call. This CDR3 has 14 amino acids. V was shortened by 5 bases and J by 3 bases, with 13 bases between the two germline ends. Germline V gene data show CDR1 as SEHNR and CDR2 as FQNEAQ (reference sequence).

This rearrangement joins TRBV4-3 to TRBJ1-2, with D possibly matching TRBD1 (5 bases). CDR3 length equals 14 residues. Germline V gene sequence: CDR1 LGHNA, CDR2 YSLEER. V lost 0 bases and J lost 6, with 11 bases in between. The DNA for the CDR3 is TGCGCCAGCAGCCAAGAGGGGGGAGAGAATGGCTACACCTTC. Translation gives CASSQEGGENGYTF.

J is TRBJ2-4 and V is TRBV6-5, with 8 bases matching TRBD2. The J call is in doubt because the DNA end fits TRBJ2-7 better. CDR1 is MNHEY, CDR2 SVGAGI, per germline. This CDR3 contains 14 residues. In DNA, the CDR3 is TGTGCCAGCAGTTACACGGGACTAGTCGACGAGCAGTACTTC. Encoded protein: CASSYTGLVDEQYF.

This clonotype showed up just once. The chain links TRBV9 to TRBJ2-2; D perhaps matches TRBD2 (6 bases). CDR1 and CDR2 from the germline V gene are SGDLS and YYNGEE. This CDR3 is 16 amino acids long. Trimming shortened V by 4 bases and J by 0 bases, and 13 bases separated the two germline ends. CDR3 DNA sequence: TGTGCCAGCAGCCTTCGGGGGTTCTCGAACACCGGGGAGCTGTTTTTT. Translation gives CASSLRGFSNTGELFF.

This chain joins TRBV7-9 and TRBJ2-1, with a tentative D call TRBD2 (5 bases). Germline V gene lookup returns CDR1 SEHNR and CDR2 FQNEAQ (reference sequence). This CDR3 is 13 amino acids long. Trimming stripped 1 base from V and 10 bases from J, with 11 bases between. CDR3 amino acids: CASSLGGLTEQFF. The CDR3 region has the DNA TGTGCCAGCAGCTTAGGAGGGCTGACGGAGCAGTTCTTC.

In this sample, this clonotype turned up a few times. V gene TRBV2 combines with J gene TRBJ2-4; TRBD2 matches 10 bases. The DNA end is more similar to TRBJ2-7, so the J call may be wrong. In germline, CDR1 is SNHLY, CDR2 FYNNEI. CDR3 length: 14 residues. The CDR3 loop reads CASTLSGRTYEQYF. In nucleotides, the CDR3 is TGTGCCAGCACCCTTAGCGGGAGGACTTACGAGCAGTACTTC.

For the CDR3, the DNA is TGTGCCAGCAGCTTCCTTGGGTCCCAAGAGACCCAGTACTTC. Its translation is CASSFLGSQETQYF. J is TRBJ2-5 and V is TRBV7-2; no clear D gene. The length of the CDR3 is 14 residues. Trimming left V 3 bases short and J 1 base short, with 9 bases between. Germline loops: CDR1 SGHTA, CDR2 FQGNSA.

The gene calls are TRBV5-1 and TRBJ1-2; perhaps TRBD1 as D (5 bases). Trimming removed 0 bases at V and 3 bases at J, with 9 bases between. Germline V CDR1 and CDR2: SGHRS, YFSETQ. This CDR3 has 14 amino acids. This CDR3 reads CASSLGQQYYGYTF. The CDR3 DNA reads TGCGCCAGCAGCTTGGGACAGCAGTACTATGGCTACACCTTC.

The chain uses TRBV7-9 and TRBJ2-5; the D gene is possibly TRBD1 (6 bases). Germline CDR1 SEHNR, CDR2 FQNEAQ (reference sequence). V lost 2 bases to trimming and J lost 3 bases, with 13 bases between them. The CDR3 is made up of 15 amino acids. CDR3 sequence reads: CASSLWTDKKETQYF. The CDR3 coding sequence is TGTGCCAGCAGCTTATGGACAGATAAGAAAGAGACCCAGTACTTC.